These 26 T cell receptor beta chains were all obtained from the same sample, sequenced in a study of blood T cell repertoires in COVID-19. Profiling relied on immunoSEQ multiplex PCR, and the TCRdb table lists in-frame clones only, not all of them. Of about 300,000 clones listed, around nine tenths are singletons. The material sequenced was peripheral blood. These receptors were taken from a man aged 70 or older with acute or convalescent COVID-19.

V and J are TRBV5-4 and TRBJ2-7; the match to TRBD1 covers 7 bases. The V gene end was trimmed by 4 bases and the J gene end by 1 base; junction bases not matched to a gene: 8. Germline loops: CDR1 SGHNT, CDR2 YYREEE (reference sequence). This CDR3 is 15 amino acids long. The CDR3 sequence: CASSGGQSISYEQYF. The CDR3 coding sequence is TGTGCCAGCAGCGGGGGACAGAGTATTTCCTACGAGCAGTACTTC.

The chain joins TRBV11-2 to TRBJ2-4; 7 bases match TRBD1. This CDR3 contains 19 residues. With V trimmed by 1 base and J by 2 bases, 14 bases remained unmatched. Germline V gene lookup returns CDR1 SGHAT and CDR2 FQNNGV. The CDR3 DNA sequence: TGTGCCAGCAGCTTAGTATTCCCAACAGGGGTAGAGACCAAAAACATTCAGTACTTC. Amino acid sequence: CASSLVFPTGVETKNIQYF.

This chain joins TRBV28 and TRBJ1-1; TRBD1 matches at 7 bases. V was clipped by 6 bases and J by 1 base; unmatched bases: 5. The CDR3 has 14 amino acids. Germline V lookup: CDR1 MDHEN, CDR2 SYDVKM. The CDR3 DNA follows: TGTGCCAGCAGCCCGGGACAGCCGAACACTGAAGCTTTCTTT. It is translated as CASSPGQPNTEAFF.

The chain uses TRBV15 and TRBJ1-6; D remains ambiguous. The CDR3 consists of 15 residues. Trimming removed 0 bases at V and 4 bases at J, with 7 bases between. Germline V lookup: CDR1 LNHNV, CDR2 YYDKDF (reference sequence). Here the CDR3 reads CATSRESDYNSPLHF. CDR3 DNA sequence: TGTGCCACCAGCAGAGAGAGTGATTATAATTCACCCCTCCACTTT.

This chain links TRBV6-6 with TRBJ1-4; no reliable D call. V lost 2 bases and J 4 bases, leaving 2 bases between the germline ends. CDR1 and CDR2 (germline): MNHNY, SVGAGI (reference sequence). This CDR3 region has 12 residues. In nucleotides, the CDR3 is TGTGCCAGCAGTTACCTTAATGAAAAACTGTTTTTT. Amino acid sequence: CASSYLNEKLFF.

V usage is TRBV4-3 and J usage is TRBJ2-1; the match to TRBD2 covers 10 bases. After removal of 0 bases from V and 1 base from J, the junction contained 0 bases not matched to a gene. Germline V gene sequence: CDR1 LGHNA, CDR2 YSLEER. The CDR3 sequence is 16 residues long. The CDR3 nucleotides read TGCGCCAGCAGCCAAGAAGCGGGGGGGTCCTACAATGAGCAGTTCTTC. This encodes CASSQEAGGSYNEQFF.

The rearrangement joins TRBV19 to TRBJ1-5; D is possibly TRBD1 (5 bases). The V gene lost 10 bases and the J gene lost 3 bases, with 13 bases spanning the gap. CDR1 and CDR2 from the germline V gene are LNHDA and SQIVND (reference sequence). The CDR3 totals 13 residues. The CDR3 DNA sequence: TGTGCCACCGGTGCAGGGTTCAATCAGCCCCAGCATTTT. Its translation: CATGAGFNQPQHF. The variable domain in full, with the rest retrieved from reference TRBV19 and TRBJ1-5, is DGGITQSPKYLFRKEGQNVTLSCEQNLNHDAMYWYRQDPGQGLRLIYYSQIVNDFQKGDIAEGYSVSREKKESFPLTVTSAQKNPTAFYLCATGAGFNQPQHFGDGTRLSIL.

The rearrangement links TRBV25-1 to TRBJ1-6; D is undetermined. V shed 6 bases and J shed 6 bases, with 12 bases lying between them. Germline V gene data show CDR1 as MGHDK and CDR2 as SYGVNS. There are 14 residues in the CDR3. As DNA, the CDR3 is TGTGCCAGCAGCACGCGGGGTAGTAATTCACCCCTCCACTTT. It translates to CASSTRGSNSPLHF. Together with reference TRBV25-1 and TRBJ1-6, the CDR3 gives the full variable domain: EADIYQTPRYLVIGTGKKITLECSQTMGHDKMYWYQQDPGMELHLIHYSYGVNSTEKGDLSSESTVSRIRTEHFPLTLESARPSHTSQYLCASSTRGSNSPLHFGNGTRLTVT.

The CDR3 loop reads CASSYTRSGNSPLHF. The CDR3 DNA reads TGTGCCAGCAGTTACACCCGGTCCGGTAATTCACCCCTCCACTTT. V gene TRBV6-6 combines with J gene TRBJ1-6, with D unclear. V was trimmed by 2 bases and J by 6 bases, leaving 11 bases between them. The CDR3 extends over 15 amino acids. Germline CDR1 MNHNY, CDR2 SVGAGI (reference sequence).

This chain joins TRBV5-1 and TRBJ2-7; TRBD2 agrees at 10 bases. The length of the CDR3 is 17 residues. J was trimmed by 7 bases and V by 0 bases; bases with no gene match: 13. Germline loops: CDR1 SGHRS, CDR2 YFSETQ. The CDR3 loop is CASSLGQSRLAGEEQYF. CDR3 nucleotides: TGCGCCAGCAGCTTGGGACAAAGTCGCCTAGCGGGAGAAGAGCAGTACTTC.

The genes are TRBV4-3 and TRBJ2-7; D not certain. The CDR3 has 15 amino acids. V lost 0 bases and J lost 1, with 10 bases in between. Germline CDR1 LGHNA, CDR2 YSLEER. The CDR3 reads CASSQDPQKSYEQYF. CDR3 in DNA: TGCGCCAGCAGCCAAGATCCTCAGAAGTCCTACGAGCAGTACTTC.

J is TRBJ2-2 and V is TRBV5-1; D is possibly TRBD1 (6 bases). Germline CDR1 is SGHRS and CDR2 is YFSETQ. The CDR3 runs 14 residues. V lost 5 bases to trimming and J lost 3 bases, with 11 bases between them. Written as DNA, the CDR3 is TGCGCCAGCAGTGGGACATCCCACACCGGGGAGCTGTTTTTT. Its translation: CASSGTSHTGELFF.

This chain links TRBV5-1 with TRBJ2-7; tentative D call: TRBD1 (5 bases). V shed 1 base and J shed 5 bases, with 13 bases lying between them. The germline V gene has CDR1 SGHRS and CDR2 YFSETQ. The CDR3 covers 14 residues. Here the CDR3 DNA reads TGCGCCAGCAGCTTGACCAGGGTTATCGACGAGCAGTACTTC. Amino acid sequence: CASSLTRVIDEQYF.

The chain couples TRBV2 to TRBJ2-3, with D perhaps matching TRBD1 (6 bases). Germline CDR1 is SNHLY and CDR2 is FYNNEI. CDR3 length: 15 amino acids. V shed 5 bases and J shed 4 bases, with 16 bases lying between them. Here the CDR3 reads CASSLSRGRADTQYF. The CDR3 region has the DNA TGTGCCAGCAGTTTGTCGAGGGGGAGAGCAGATACGCAGTATTTT.

This chain joins TRBV7-9 and TRBJ2-1, with D possibly TRBD2 on 6 matching bases. The germline V gene has CDR1 SEHNR and CDR2 FQNEAQ (reference sequence). This CDR3 spans 13 amino acids. Trimming removed 5 bases at V and 10 bases at J, with 15 bases between. CDR3 bases: TGTGCCAGCAGCCCCCCAGCGGGCACGGAGCAGTTCTTC. This codes for CASSPPAGTEQFF.

This chain connects TRBV29-1 to TRBJ1-5, with TRBD1 matching over 12 bases. The CDR3 is 14 amino acids. V trimming: 6 bases; J trimming: 2 bases; junction bases outside the gene matches: 2. Per the germline V gene, CDR1 is SQVTM and CDR2 is ANQGSEA. This CDR3 is CSVGQGAGNQPQHF. The CDR3 coding sequence is TGCAGCGTGGGACAGGGGGCGGGCAATCAGCCCCAGCATTTT.

The chain joins TRBV7-2 to TRBJ1-2; 7 positions agree with TRBD1. The CDR3 covers 14 residues. J lost 6 bases, V lost 1 base, and 5 bases had no gene match. Germline V gene data show CDR1 as SGHTA and CDR2 as FQGNSA. The CDR3 is CASSLGTGFNGYTF. CDR3 sequence (DNA): TGTGCCAGCAGCTTAGGGACAGGATTCAATGGCTACACCTTC.

This chain connects TRBV29-1 to TRBJ1-2; 7 nucleotides agree with TRBD1. V lost 5 bases to trimming and J lost 5 bases; unmatched junction nucleotides: 8. CDR3 size: 13 residues. Germline CDR1 SQVTM, CDR2 ANQGSEA. The CDR3 bases are TGCAGCGTTAACCCCGGGACAGAATATGGCTACACCTTC. Amino acids: CSVNPGTEYGYTF.

CDR3 in DNA: TGTGCCAGCAGTTCGCCGGGACTAGCGGGGGGACACAATGAGCAGTTCTTC. Translating it yields CASSSPGLAGGHNEQFF. The rearrangement links TRBV6-2 or TRBV6-3 to TRBJ2-1; 15 nucleotides line up with TRBD2. CDR3 size: 17 residues. The germline V gene encodes CDR1 MNHEY and CDR2 SVGEGT. J was trimmed by 5 bases and V by 4 bases; bases with no gene match: 6.

The V gene is TRBV19, the J gene TRBJ1-2; D is possibly TRBD1 (6 bases). Germline CDR1 and CDR2: LNHDA and SQIVND (reference sequence). The ends were cut back, 9 bases at V and 0 bases at J, with 20 bases in the middle. The CDR3 is made up of 16 amino acids. Here the CDR3 reads CASSTYQGQPNYGYTF. DNA for the CDR3: TGTGCCAGCTCAACCTACCAGGGACAACCTAACTATGGCTACACCTTC.

J is TRBJ2-1 and V is TRBV4-2; 11 nucleotides line up with TRBD2. Germline CDR1 and CDR2: LGHNA and YNFKEQ. Germline trimming cut 2 bases from V and 4 bases from J; bases unmatched to any gene: 4. This CDR3 is built from 16 residues. The CDR3 loop reads CASSQRLAGHYNEQFF. CDR3 DNA: TGTGCCAGCAGCCAACGACTAGCGGGACATTACAATGAGCAGTTCTTC.

This clone was seen once. The V call is TRBV3-1 (or the pseudogene TRBV3-2), the J call TRBJ1-1; TRBD1 aligns across 7 bases. This CDR3 spans 13 amino acids. V gave up 1 base and J gave up 12 bases; unmatched junction bases: 8. Germline CDR1 LGHDT, CDR2 YNNKEL (reference sequence). The DNA of the CDR3 is TGTGCCAGCAGCCAAGGGGTGGGGACAGTCCCTTTCTTT. It encodes CASSQGVGTVPFF.

V is TRBV10-3 and J is TRBJ2-7, with D possibly TRBD1 on 6 matching bases. This CDR3 contains 15 residues. V was shortened by 3 bases and J by 1 base, with 13 bases between the two germline ends. Germline-derived CDR1 and CDR2 are ENHRY and SYGVKD. CDR3 residues: CAISEGPGVSYEQYF. CDR3 DNA sequence: TGTGCCATCAGTGAAGGTCCAGGGGTGTCCTACGAGCAGTACTTC.

The chain is built from TRBV6-4 and TRBJ2-1; 9 nucleotides align to TRBD2. Unmatched junction bases numbered 8, after V lost 4 bases and J lost 10 bases. Germline lookup yields CDR1 MRHNA and CDR2 SNTAGT. CDR3 length equals 14 residues. The CDR3 nucleotides are TGTGCCAGCAGTGTTGGTAGCGGGAGAGGGGAGCAGTTCTTC. Encoded protein: CASSVGSGRGEQFF.

V is TRBV3-1 (or the pseudogene TRBV3-2) and J is TRBJ2-3; D not certain. This CDR3 comprises 15 residues. Germline CDR1 reads LGHDT; CDR2 reads YNNKEL (reference sequence). Trimming pared 4 bases from V and 2 bases from J, leaving 13 bases between. In DNA form, the CDR3 reads TGTGCCAGCAGCCCGAGCCTTCCCGCCACAGATACGCAGTATTTT. As protein: CASSPSLPATDTQYF.

This clone was observed once. This chain links TRBV4-2 with TRBJ2-7, with D tentatively TRBD1 (6 bases). The CDR3 length is 15 residues. The V gene lost 5 bases and the J gene lost 2 bases, with 16 bases spanning the gap. Germline V gives CDR1 LGHNA, CDR2 YNFKEQ. CDR3 nucleotides: TGTGCCAGCAGCTACTACAGGGATCCAGCCTACGAGCAGTACTTC. This encodes CASSYYRDPAYEQYF.